This is a list of T cell receptor beta chains from one sample in a study of T-cell memory formation after mild COVID-19. TCRdb used MiXCR to reprocess the 5' RACE reads, holding one entry per CDR3 protein. The table lists 150,000 to 200,000 distinct CDR3 sequences, around a tenth of them singletons, with approximately 3.4% in the top ten. The specimen sequenced was PBMCs or a T cell subset sorted from them (not recorded which). These TCRs come from a man aged 18 to 29 who had mild COVID-19 (a few samples of this study predate the infection). Cell type and time point are not known. Both conserved end residues are part of each CDR3. Each record gives: J gene, V gene, clone size, D gene, CDR3 protein, CDR3 DNA. A D gene is named only where the DNA matches it firmly. The listing skips clone size in some rows; elsewhere it reads once, few, many or a size class.

>TRBJ2-5|TRBV11-2|many|.
CASSLGGGPTQYF
TGTGCCAGCAGCTTAGGAGGCGGGCCGACCCAGTACTTC
>TRBJ2-1|TRBV5-1|few|.
CASSRGQRYNEQFF
TGCGCCAGCAGCCGCGGACAGCGCTACAATGAGCAGTTCTTC
>TRBJ2-3|TRBV14|.|.
CASSQGVQASDTQYF
TGTGCCAGCAGCCAAGGGGTCCAGGCCTCAGATACGCAGTATTTT
>TRBJ1-1|TRBV6-6|.|TRBD1
CASGQGQTYTEAFF
TGTGCCAGCGGACAGGGGCAAACGTACACTGAAGCTTTCTTT
>TRBJ2-3|TRBV5-1|many|.
CASRQADTQYF
TGCGCCAGCAGGCAAGCAGATACGCAGTATTTT
>TRBJ1-2|TRBV5-1|many|TRBD1
CASSSGQGGGYTF
TGCGCCAGCAGCTCCGGACAGGGTGGTGGCTACACCTTC
>TRBJ2-5|TRBV7-2|few|TRBD2
CASSLGGGAGETQYF
TGTGCCAGCTCCCTAGGCGGGGGGGCGGGGGAGACCCAGTACTTC
>TRBJ1-5|TRBV18|.|.
CASSPGRGSQPQHF
TGTGCCAGCTCACCTGGCAGGGGAAGTCAGCCCCAGCATTTT
>TRBJ1-2|TRBV12-3/TRBV12-4|few|TRBD1
CASSLTQGAGYTF
TGTGCCAGCAGTCTAACACAGGGGGCTGGCTACACCTTC
>TRBJ2-5|TRBV9|.|TRBD2
CASSAGLQFTETQYF
TGTGCCAGCAGCGCGGGACTACAGTTTACAGAGACCCAGTACTTC
>TRBJ1-4|TRBV5-1|.|.
CASSLDAGKEKLFF
TGCGCCAGCAGCTTGGACGCGGGGAAAGAAAAACTGTTTTTT